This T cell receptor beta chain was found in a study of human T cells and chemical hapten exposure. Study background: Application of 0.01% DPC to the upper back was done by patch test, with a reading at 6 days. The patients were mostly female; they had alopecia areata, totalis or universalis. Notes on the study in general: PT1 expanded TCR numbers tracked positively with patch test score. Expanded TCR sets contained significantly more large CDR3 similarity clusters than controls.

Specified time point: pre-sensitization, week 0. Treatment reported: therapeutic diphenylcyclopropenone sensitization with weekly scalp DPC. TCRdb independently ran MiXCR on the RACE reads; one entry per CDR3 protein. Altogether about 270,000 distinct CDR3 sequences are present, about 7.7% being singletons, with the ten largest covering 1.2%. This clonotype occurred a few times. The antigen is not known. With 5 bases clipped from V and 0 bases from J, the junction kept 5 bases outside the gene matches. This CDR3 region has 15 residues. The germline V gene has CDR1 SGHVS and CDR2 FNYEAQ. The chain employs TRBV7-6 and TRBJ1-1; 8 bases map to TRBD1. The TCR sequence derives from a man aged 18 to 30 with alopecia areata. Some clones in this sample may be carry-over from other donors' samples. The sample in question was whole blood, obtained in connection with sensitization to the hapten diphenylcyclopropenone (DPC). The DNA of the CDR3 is TGTGCCAGCAGCGAGTGGACAGGGATGAACACTGAAGCTTTCTTT. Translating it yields CASSEWTGMNTEAFF.